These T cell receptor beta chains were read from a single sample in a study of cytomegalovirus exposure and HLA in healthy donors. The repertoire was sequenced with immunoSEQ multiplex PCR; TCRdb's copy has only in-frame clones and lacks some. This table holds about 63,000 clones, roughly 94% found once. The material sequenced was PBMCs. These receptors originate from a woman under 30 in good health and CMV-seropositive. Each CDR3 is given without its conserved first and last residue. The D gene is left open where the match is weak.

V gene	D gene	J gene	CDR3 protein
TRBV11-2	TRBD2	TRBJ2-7	ASSPGTSGTYEQY
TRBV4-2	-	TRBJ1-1	ASSQEVQGGTEAF
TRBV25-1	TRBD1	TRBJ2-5	ASSAPPGQGIETQY
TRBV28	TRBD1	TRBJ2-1	ASTQGERRTRDEQF
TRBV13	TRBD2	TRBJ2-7	ASSHSTRGAGGPSYEQY
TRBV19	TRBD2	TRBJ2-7	ASIASGSSEQY
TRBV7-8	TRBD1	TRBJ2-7	ASSLAGIGGQGVLGEQY
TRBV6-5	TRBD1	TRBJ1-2	ASSFSGTASYGYT
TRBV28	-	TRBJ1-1	ASPKRGGNTEAF
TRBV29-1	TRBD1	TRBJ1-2	SVETGDNYGYT
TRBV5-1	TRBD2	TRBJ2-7	ASSLTGGLSYEQY
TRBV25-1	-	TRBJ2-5	ASSDARVLGETQY
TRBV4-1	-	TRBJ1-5	ASSQPGNQPQH
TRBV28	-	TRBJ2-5	ASSLIVRGLFQETQY
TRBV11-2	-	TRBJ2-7	ASSPGGGSTAYEQY
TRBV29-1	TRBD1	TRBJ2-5	SGNRDRVQETQY
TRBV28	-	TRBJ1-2	ASSLEGYGYT
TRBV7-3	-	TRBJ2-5	ASSFGGPGETQY
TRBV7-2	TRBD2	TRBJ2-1	ASSLDSGRFNEQF
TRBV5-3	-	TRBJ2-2	ARSLEGLAGELF
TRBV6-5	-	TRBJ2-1	ASSYSRLGYNEQF
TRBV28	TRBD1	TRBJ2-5	ASSPPGTVETQY
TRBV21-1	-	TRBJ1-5	ASSRFRPIPPTACNQPQH
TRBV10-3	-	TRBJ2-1	AISGANPSGSYNEQF
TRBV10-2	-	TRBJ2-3	ATREDTQY
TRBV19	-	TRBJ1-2	ASNPGSNYGYT
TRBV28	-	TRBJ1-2	ASSLTGTYGYT
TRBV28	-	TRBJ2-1	ASSLAGQLNEQF
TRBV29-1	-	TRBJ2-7	SAVRVGEQY
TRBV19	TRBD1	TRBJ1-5	ASSSGQGSNQPQH
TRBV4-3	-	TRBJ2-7	ASSQAPQGGNEQY
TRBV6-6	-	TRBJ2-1	ASSDRNTLSYNEQF
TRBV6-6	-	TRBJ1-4	ASSYSAGAFNEKLF
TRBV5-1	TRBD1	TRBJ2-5	ASSYGTGVYGETQY
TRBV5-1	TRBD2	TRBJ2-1	ASSSTGRSYNEQF
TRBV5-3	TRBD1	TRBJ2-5	ARSTGTGETQY
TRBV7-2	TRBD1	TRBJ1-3	ASSSKQGGGNTIY
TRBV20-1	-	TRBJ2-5	RPVGLEY
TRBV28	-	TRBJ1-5	ASRPAGRALQPQH
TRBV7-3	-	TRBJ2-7	ASSSDRAGEQY